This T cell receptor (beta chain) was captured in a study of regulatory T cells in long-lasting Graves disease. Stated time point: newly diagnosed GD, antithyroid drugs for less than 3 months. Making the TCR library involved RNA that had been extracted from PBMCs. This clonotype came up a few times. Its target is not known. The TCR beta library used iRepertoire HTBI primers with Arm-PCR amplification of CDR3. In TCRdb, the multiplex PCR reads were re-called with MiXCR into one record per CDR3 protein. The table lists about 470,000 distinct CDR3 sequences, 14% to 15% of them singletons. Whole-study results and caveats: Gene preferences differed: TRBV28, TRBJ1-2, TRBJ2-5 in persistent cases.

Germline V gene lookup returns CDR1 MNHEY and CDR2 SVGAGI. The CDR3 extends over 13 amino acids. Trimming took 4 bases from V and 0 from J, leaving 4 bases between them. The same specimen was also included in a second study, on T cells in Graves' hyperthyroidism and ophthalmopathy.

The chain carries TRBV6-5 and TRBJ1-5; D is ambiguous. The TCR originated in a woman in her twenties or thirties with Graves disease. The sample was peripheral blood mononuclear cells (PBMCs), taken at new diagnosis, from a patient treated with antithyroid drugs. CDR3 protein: CASSSISNQPQHF. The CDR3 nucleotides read TGTGCCAGCAGTTCGATTAGCAATCAGCCCCAGCATTTT.